Each of the 13 T cell receptor beta chains below was sequenced from the same sample in a study of T cell repertoires in cytomegalovirus infection. These receptors' targets are unknown. A single record per CDR3 protein comes from TCRdb applying MiXCR to the reads. The sample lists more than 85,000 distinct CDR3 sequences, 29% occurring once. The sequencing used CD8+ T cells from cultured PBMCs, collected from culture after CMV antigen stimulation. These receptors originate from a human donor in good health (CMV status not recorded). Some clones in this sample may be carry-over from other donors' samples.

The chain is built from TRBV9 and TRBJ2-3; D is possibly TRBD2 (5 bases). The germline gives CDR1 SGDLS, CDR2 YYNGEE. The ends were cut back, 4 bases at V and 2 bases at J, with 11 bases in the middle. CDR3 length: 14 amino acids. DNA of the CDR3: TGTGCCAGCAGCTCAGCGGACCTCACAGATACGCAGTATTTT. This sequence encodes CASSSADLTDTQYF.

The chain joins TRBV6-5 to TRBJ2-7; D remains unclear. This CDR3 has 14 residues. Per the germline V gene, CDR1 is MNHEY and CDR2 is SVGAGI. The V and J ends lost 0 bases and 1 base respectively, with 7 bases between them. The CDR3 protein is CASSYSVRSYEQYF. Here the CDR3 DNA reads TGTGCCAGCAGTTACTCGGTACGTTCCTACGAGCAGTACTTC.

The genes are TRBV5-4 and TRBJ1-1; a possible D gene is TRBD1 (6 bases). This CDR3 contains 14 residues. V lost 4 bases and J lost 6, with 16 bases in between. The germline V gene has CDR1 SGHNT and CDR2 YYREEE (reference sequence). DNA for the CDR3: TGTGCCAGCAGCAGATTTGGGGGGGCTCCTGAAGCTTTCTTT. It yields the protein CASSRFGGAPEAFF.

This clonotype was seen a handful of times. V gene TRBV5-4 combines with J gene TRBJ2-3; 7 positions match TRBD1. The CDR3 runs 14 residues. Germline V gene sequence: CDR1 SGHNT, CDR2 YYREEE (reference sequence). Losses at the gene ends were 5 bases for V and 3 bases for J; bases not matched to a gene: 6. The CDR3 region is CASRGRQGTDTQYF. In DNA form, the CDR3 reads TGTGCCAGCAGGGGAAGACAGGGTACAGATACGCAGTATTTT.

This clonotype was found many times. This rearrangement joins TRBV7-8 to TRBJ1-5; a weak D match, TRBD1 (5 bases). The CDR3 is made up of 15 amino acids. Trimming shortened V by 5 bases and J by 2 bases, and 13 bases separated the two germline ends. Looked up from germline, CDR1 is SGHVS and CDR2 is FQNEAQ. The CDR3 reads CASSAVGDGNQPQHF. In DNA, the CDR3 is TGTGCCAGCAGCGCAGTTGGGGACGGCAATCAGCCCCAGCATTTT.

The chain joins TRBV27 to TRBJ1-2; 10 bases match TRBD1. CDR1 is MNHEY, CDR2 SMNVEV, per germline (reference sequence). The CDR3 consists of 16 residues. Trimming removed 9 bases from V and 4 bases from J; junction bases left unmatched: 14. The DNA for the CDR3 is TGTGCCAGGCTACGATGGACAGGGGGGACTTGCTATGGCTACACCTTC. It yields the protein CARLRWTGGTCYGYTF.

The genes are TRBV19 and TRBJ1-5; TRBD1 matches at 9 bases. CDR1 LNHDA and CDR2 SQIVND come from the germline V gene (reference sequence). The CDR3 has 12 amino acids. V was pared by 6 bases and J by 7 bases, with 1 base of the junction left unmatched. The CDR3 bases are TGTGCCAGTAGGACAGGGGGGCAGCCCCAGCATTTT. It translates to CASRTGGQPQHF.

This clonotype was observed a few times. The V gene is TRBV6-1, the J gene TRBJ2-7; possibly TRBD1 for D (7 bases). CDR3 size: 16 residues. V lost 2 bases, J lost 4 bases, and 18 bases lay in between. From germline, CDR1 is MNHNS and CDR2 SASEGT. CDR3 in amino acids: CASSESPPGGWYEQYF. The CDR3 coding sequence is TGTGCCAGCAGTGAATCCCCGCCAGGGGGGTGGTACGAGCAGTACTTC.

In DNA, the CDR3 is TGTGCCAGCAGCTTCGCGGGGGGCCCATACAATGAGCAGTTCTTC. Translated, it gives CASSFAGGPYNEQFF. This chain links TRBV7-9 with TRBJ2-1, with TRBD2 identical over 8 bases. The germline V gene has CDR1 SEHNR and CDR2 FQNEAQ (reference sequence). CDR3 length equals 15 residues. Unmatched junction bases numbered 5, after V lost 3 bases and J lost 4 bases.

This clonotype was seen more than once but under ten times. The chain recombines TRBV19 with TRBJ1-5, with D perhaps TRBD1 (5 bases). The length of the CDR3 is 14 residues. Germline V CDR1 and CDR2: LNHDA, SQIVND (reference sequence). Trimming cost V 4 bases and J 10 bases, with 17 bases left between them. This CDR3 reads CASSTSGAAQPQHF. Here the CDR3 DNA reads TGTGCCAGTAGTACCAGTGGGGCCGCCCAACCCCAGCATTTT.

This clonotype came up many times. The CDR3 is CASSPSTYTGELFF. DNA of the CDR3: TGTGCCAGCAGCCCCTCCACGTACACCGGGGAGCTGTTTTTT. The chain combines TRBV27 with TRBJ2-2; D unresolved. The CDR3 consists of 14 residues. Germline assignment: CDR1 MNHEY and CDR2 SMNVEV (reference sequence). The ends were cut back, 6 bases at V and 3 bases at J, with 11 bases in the middle.

This clonotype came up a few times. The CDR3 here is CASSSTTQGRGYTF. CDR3 sequence (DNA): TGTGCCAGCAGCTCGACTACCCAGGGGCGGGGCTACACCTTC. V gene TRBV7-8 combines with J gene TRBJ1-2, with D possibly being TRBD1 (6 bases). Germline values: CDR1 SGHVS, CDR2 FQNEAQ. There are 14 residues in the CDR3. Trimming cost V 4 bases and J 8 bases, with 17 bases left between them. The variable domain in full, with the rest retrieved from reference TRBV7-8 and TRBJ1-2, is GAGVSQSPRYKVAKRGQDVALRCDPISGHVSLFWYQQALGQGPEFLTYFQNEAQLDKSGLPSDRFFAERPEGSVSTLKIQRTQQEDSAVYLCASSSTTQGRGYTFGSGTRLTVV.

The chain uses TRBV30 and TRBJ1-1, with 11 bases aligning to TRBD1. J was trimmed by 4 bases and V by 4 bases; bases with no gene match: 11. CDR1 and CDR2 from the germline V gene are GTSNPN and SVGIG (reference sequence). The CDR3 has 16 residues. In nucleotides, the CDR3 is TGTGCCTGGATTGGACAGGGGGCCGGAGTTGGCACTGAAGCTTTCTTT. This translates into CAWIGQGAGVGTEAFF.